The clone carrying this T cell receptor beta chain has just a few counts. Its antigen remains unidentified. Vbeta (60) and Jbeta (13) primers were used in the PCR. The method was immunoSEQ multiplex PCR; TCRdb's version includes in-frame clones alone and lacks a portion of them. The table shows about 120,000 clones, with 9.5% occurring only once. This record belongs to a study of cytomegalovirus exposure and HLA in healthy donors. The germline CDR1 and CDR2 sequences are SGHRS and YFSETQ. This CDR3 spans 16 amino acids. J gave up 0 bases and V 4 bases, and 7 bases lay outside the gene matches. Whole-study findings and limits: The study had only CMV serostatus as immune exposure information.

Sequences were obtained from PBMCs. The rearrangement links TRBV5-1 to TRBJ2-3; 8 nucleotides match TRBD2. The TCR was taken from a man aged 25-45 years in good health and CMV-seronegative. CDR3 nucleotide sequence: TGCGCCAGCAGCCTATCTAGCGGGCCTAGCACAGATACGCAGTATTTT. Translation: CASSLSSGPSTDTQYF.